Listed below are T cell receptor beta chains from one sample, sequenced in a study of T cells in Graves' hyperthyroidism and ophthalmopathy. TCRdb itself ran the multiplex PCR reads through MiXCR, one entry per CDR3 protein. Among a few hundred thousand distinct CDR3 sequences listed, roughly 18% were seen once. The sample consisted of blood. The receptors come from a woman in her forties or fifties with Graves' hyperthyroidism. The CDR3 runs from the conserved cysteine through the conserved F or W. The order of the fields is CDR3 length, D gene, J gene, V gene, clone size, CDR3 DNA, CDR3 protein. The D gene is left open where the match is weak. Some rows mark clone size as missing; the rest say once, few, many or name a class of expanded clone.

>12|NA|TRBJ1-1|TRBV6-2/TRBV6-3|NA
TGTGCCAGCAGTTACGGAACCAGTGAAGCTTTCTTT
CASSYGTSEAFF
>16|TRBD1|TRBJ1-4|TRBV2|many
TGTGCCAGCAGCACTGGACAGGGCAGCACTAATGAAAAACTGTTTTTT
CASSTGQGSTNEKLFF
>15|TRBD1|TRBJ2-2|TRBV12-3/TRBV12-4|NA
TGTGCCAGCAGCCGACAGGGGACTCGGACCGGGGAGCTGTGTTTT
CASSRQGTRTGELCF
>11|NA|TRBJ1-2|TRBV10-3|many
TGTGCCATCGGCGCAGGCTATGGCTACACCTTC
CAIGAGYGYTF
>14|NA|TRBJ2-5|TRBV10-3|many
TGTGCCATCAGTGAGTCCCTAGGGCTGCAGACCCAGTACTTC
CAISESLGLQTQYF
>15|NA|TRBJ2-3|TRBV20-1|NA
TGCAGTGCTATCCCACTTACTACTAGCACAGATACGCAGTATTTT
CSAIPLTTSTDTQYF
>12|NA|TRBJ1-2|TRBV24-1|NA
TGTGCCACCAGTGAGGACTACGGGGGCTACACCTTC
CATSEDYGGYTF
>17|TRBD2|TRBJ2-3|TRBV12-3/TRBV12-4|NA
TGTGCCAGCAGTTCACCCTTAGCGGGCTATAGCACAGATACGCAGTATTTT
CASSSPLAGYSTDTQYF
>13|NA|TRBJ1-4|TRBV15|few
TGTGCCACACGCTTGGCAGGGTCTGAAAAACTGTTTTTT
CATRLAGSEKLFF
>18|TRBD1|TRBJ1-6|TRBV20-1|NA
TGCAGTGCTAGAGACCGCTTGGACAGGCGCTCCTATAATTCACCCCTCCACTTT
CSARDRLDRRSYNSPLHF
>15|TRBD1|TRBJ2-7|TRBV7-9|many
TGTGCCAGCAGACCTTCTGACAGGGGATCCTACGAGCAGTACTTC
CASRPSDRGSYEQYF
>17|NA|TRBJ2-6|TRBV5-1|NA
TGCGCCAGCAGCCTTTGGGGCGGGTACTCTGGGGCCAACGTCCTGACTTTC
CASSLWGGYSGANVLTF
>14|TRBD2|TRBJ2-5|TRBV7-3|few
TGTGCCAGCAGTCCTAGCGGGTTGGGGGAGACCCAGTACTTC
CASSPSGLGETQYF
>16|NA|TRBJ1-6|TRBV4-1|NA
TGCGCCAGCAGCCAAGATCCCCAGGGCTCTAATTCACCCCTCCACTTT
CASSQDPQGSNSPLHF
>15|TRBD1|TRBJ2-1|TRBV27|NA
TGTGCCAGCACCTCGGGACAGGGGATCTACAATGAGCAGTTCTTC
CASTSGQGIYNEQFF
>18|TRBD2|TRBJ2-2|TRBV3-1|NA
TGTGCCAGCAGCCACCCTCAGGAGGGACTAGGATTCACCGGGGAGCTGTTTTTT
CASSHPQEGLGFTGELFF
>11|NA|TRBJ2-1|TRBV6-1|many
TGTGCCAGCAGTGATGAGAATGAGCAGTTCTTC
CASSDENEQFF
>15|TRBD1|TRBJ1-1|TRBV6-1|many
TGTGCCAGCAGAGCAAACCGACAGGGGGATAATCTGGCTTTCTTT
CASRANRQGDNLAFF
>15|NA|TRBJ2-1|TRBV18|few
TGTGCCAGCTCACCGTCTCAAGCACCCTACAATGAGCAGTTCTTC
CASSPSQAPYNEQFF
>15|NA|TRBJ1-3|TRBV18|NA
TGTGCCAGCTCACCCGTCCGCTCACCCGGGGACACCATATATTTT
CASSPVRSPGDTIYF
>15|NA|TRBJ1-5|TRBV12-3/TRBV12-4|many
TGTGCCAGCAGTTTTTCAGGGAGTGGAAGACAGCCCCAGCATTTT
CASSFSGSGRQPQHF
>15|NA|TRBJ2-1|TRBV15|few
TGTGCCACCAGCAGAGATCTTCCAGGGGGGAATGAGCAGTTCTTC
CATSRDLPGGNEQFF
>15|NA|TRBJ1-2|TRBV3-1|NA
TGTGCCAGCAGCCAAAACTCCATGTTTCGTCGTGGCTACACCTTC
CASSQNSMFRRGYTF
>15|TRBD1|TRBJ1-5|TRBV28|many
TGTGCCAGCAGTTCCTACACAGGGGGGGATCAGCCCCAGCATTTT
CASSSYTGGDQPQHF
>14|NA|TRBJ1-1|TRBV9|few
TGTGCCAGCAGCGCGGGAAGGGGAAGCACTGAAGCTTTCTTT
CASSAGRGSTEAFF
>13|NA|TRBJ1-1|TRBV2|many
TGTGCCAGCAGTACCGGGTCGAACACTGAAGCTTTCTTT
CASSTGSNTEAFF
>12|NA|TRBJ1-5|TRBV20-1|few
TGCAGTGCTCAGCGCGGTAATCAGCCCCAGCATTTT
CSAQRGNQPQHF
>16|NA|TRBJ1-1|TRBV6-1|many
TGTGCCAGCAGTGAAGCGTTAAGCCGAAGGGACACTGAAGCTTTCTTT
CASSEALSRRDTEAFF
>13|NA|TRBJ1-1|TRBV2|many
TGTGCCAGCAGTGAAGCGGGGGACACTGAAGCTTTCTTT
CASSEAGDTEAFF
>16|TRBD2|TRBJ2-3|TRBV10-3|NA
TGTGCCATCAGTGCCACAGGAGCGGGGGGGACAGATACGCAGTATTTT
CAISATGAGGTDTQYF
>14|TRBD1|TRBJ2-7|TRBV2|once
TGTGCCAGCAGTGTGACCGGGACAGGGGGCGAGCAGTACTTC
CASSVTGTGGEQYF
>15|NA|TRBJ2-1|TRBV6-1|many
TGTGCCAGCAGTTTTGACAGGAGCTCCTACAATGAGCAGTTCTTC
CASSFDRSSYNEQFF
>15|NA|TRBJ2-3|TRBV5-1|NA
TGCGCCAGCAGCTTGTGGGGCGAGCACACAGATACGCAGTATTTT
CASSLWGEHTDTQYF
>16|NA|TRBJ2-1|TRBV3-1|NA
TGTGCCAGCAGCCAAGATGCCGGGGGGCTTTTCAATGAGCAGTTCTTC
CASSQDAGGLFNEQFF
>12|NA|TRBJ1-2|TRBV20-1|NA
TGCAGTGCTGAAACTGCTAACTATGGCTACACCTTC
CSAETANYGYTF
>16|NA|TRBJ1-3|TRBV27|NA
TGTGCCAGCAGTTCGGCGGACAGCGCCTCTGGAAACACCATATATTTT
CASSSADSASGNTIYF
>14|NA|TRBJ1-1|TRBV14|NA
TGTGCCAGCAGCCGGGACATCAGGAACACTGAAGCTTTCTTT
CASSRDIRNTEAFF
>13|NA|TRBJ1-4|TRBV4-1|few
TGCGCCAGCAGCCTTCCTTCTCGTGAAAAACTGTTTTTT
CASSLPSREKLFF
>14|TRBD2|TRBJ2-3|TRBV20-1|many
TGCAGTGCGCCTCCAGCGGGACTGACAGATACGCAGTATTTT
CSAPPAGLTDTQYF
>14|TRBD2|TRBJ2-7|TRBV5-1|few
TGCGCCAGCAGCTTGGTTCTAGCGGGAGGTCTGCAGTACTTC
CASSLVLAGGLQYF
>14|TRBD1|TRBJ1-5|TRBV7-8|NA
TGTGCCAGCAGCCTTCCAGGGGGCCATCAGCCCCAGCATTTT
CASSLPGGHQPQHF
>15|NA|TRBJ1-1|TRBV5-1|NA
TGTGCCAGCAGCGAGGACATCCTCCGGGGTACTGAAGCTTTCTTT
CASSEDILRGTEAFF
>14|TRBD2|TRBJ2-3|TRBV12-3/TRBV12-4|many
TGTGCCAGCAGTACTAGCGGGGTAACAGATACGCAGTATTTT
CASSTSGVTDTQYF
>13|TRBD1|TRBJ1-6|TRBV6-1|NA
TGTGCCAGCAGGGGGACAGGGAATTCACCCCTCCACTTT
CASRGTGNSPLHF
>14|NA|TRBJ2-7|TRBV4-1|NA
TGCGCCAGCAGCCAAGGTCTACCCCCCTACGAGCAGTACTTC
CASSQGLPPYEQYF
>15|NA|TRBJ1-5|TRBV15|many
TGTGCCACCAGCCCCCGCGGGGGGCGCAATCAGCCCCAGCATTTT
CATSPRGGRNQPQHF
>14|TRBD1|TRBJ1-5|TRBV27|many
TGTGCCAGCAGACGGGACAGGTGGGATCAGCCCCAGCATTTT
CASRRDRWDQPQHF
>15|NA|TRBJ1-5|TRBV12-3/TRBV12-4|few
TGTGCCAGCAGTAGGACAGCGGATAGCAATCAGCCCCAGCATTTT
CASSRTADSNQPQHF
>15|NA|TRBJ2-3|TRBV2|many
TGTGCCAGCAGTGAAGGAGGGTTTAGCACAGATACGCAGTATTTT
CASSEGGFSTDTQYF